A selection of T cell receptor beta chains follows, all from one sample in a study of beta chain features in type 1 diabetes. Measured with immunoSEQ multiplex PCR; TCRdb has only the in-frame clones, and not every one. The data show about 140,000 clones, with roughly 10% seen just once and about 0.6% held by the top ten. Sequenced sample: central memory CD4+ T cells from blood. Receptor source: a woman aged 35 to 49 in good health. Each CDR3 is given with its conserved first and last residue. A D gene is named only where the DNA matches it firmly. Clone sizes are given selectively: once, few, many, or a class where the clone is expanded.

>TRBV7-9|-|TRBJ2-7|few
TGTGCCAGCAGCTTAGGAAGTGCAGGGTGGGGTCGCGAGCAGTACTTC
CASSLGSAGWGREQYF
>TRBV10-3|TRBD1|TRBJ2-5|-
TGTGCCATCAGGAAGGGACAGGGCACGGAGACCCAGTACTTC
CAIRKGQGTETQYF
>TRBV5-1|-|TRBJ2-5|-
TGCGCCAGCAGCTCGACTGAATCTACGTTGAAGAGGGAGCAGTACTTC
CASSSTESTLKREQYF
>TRBV4-2|-|TRBJ1-2|few
TGTGCCAGCAGCCCCACTCCCCTGGGGGCCCTCTATGGCTACACCTTC
CASSPTPLGALYGYTF
>TRBV7-9|TRBD1|TRBJ2-7|-
TGTGCCAGCAGCAGAGACAGGGGGGGGGAAAAGTACTTC
CASSRDRGGEKYF
>TRBV7-2|-|TRBJ2-2|few
TGTGCCAGCAGCTTAGGAGGAACCGGGGAGCTGTTTTTT
CASSLGGTGELFF
>TRBV7-2|TRBD2|TRBJ2-3|few
TGTGCCAGCAGCTTAGGTGGCGGGGGGGCACGTACTAGCACAGATACGCAGTATTTT
CASSLGGGGARTSTDTQYF
>TRBV7-2|-|TRBJ2-5|many
TGTGCCAGCAGCCCCCAAGAGGCCCAGTACTTC
CASSPQEAQYF
>TRBV10-1|-|TRBJ1-2|few
TGCGCCAGCAGTGGACGCCGGGGCTATGGCTACACCTTC
CASSGRRGYGYTF
>TRBV2|TRBD2|TRBJ2-3|-
TGTGCCAGCAGACCTAGCGGGGGGAGGGCAGATACGCAGTATTTT
CASRPSGGRADTQYF
>TRBV7-7|-|TRBJ2-5|-
TGTGCTAGCAGCTTAGATGGGAGGCAAGAGACCCAGTACTTC
CASSLDGRQETQYF
>TRBV5-4|TRBD1|TRBJ1-1|many
TGTGCCAGCAAGACAGGGTTAAGTACTGAAGCTTTCTTT
CASKTGLSTEAFF
>TRBV5-1|TRBD1|TRBJ1-2|few
TGCGCCAGCAGAGGGACAGGAGACGTCTATGGCTACACCTTC
CASRGTGDVYGYTF
>TRBV7-2|TRBD2|TRBJ2-1|-
TGTGCCAGCAGCTCCGGACTAGCGGACCGGTCGGAGCAGTTCTTC
CASSSGLADRSEQFF
>TRBV15|TRBD1|TRBJ1-6|-
TGTGCCACCAGCAGAGGGGGGGACAGGAGCTCCTATAATTCACCCCTCCACTTT
CATSRGGDRSSYNSPLHF
>TRBV5-1|-|TRBJ1-1|few
TGCGCCAGCAGCGGCGAGGAGGGGCGCACTGAAGCTTTCTTT
CASSGEEGRTEAFF
>TRBV4-3|-|TRBJ1-1|-
TGCGCCAGCAGCCGCGGGATCACTGAAGCTTTCTTT
CASSRGITEAFF
>TRBV7-2|TRBD1|TRBJ1-4|few
TGTGCCAGCAGCACCGGGACAGAGAAATCCGAAAAACTGTTTTTT
CASSTGTEKSEKLFF
>TRBV7-9|TRBD1|TRBJ2-3|few
TGTGCCAGCAGCCTACAGGGGGATACGCAGTATTTT
CASSLQGDTQYF
>TRBV5-1|-|TRBJ2-1|few
TGCGCCAGCAGCAACGACGCGAGCGATGAGCAGTTCTTC
CASSNDASDEQFF
>TRBV23-1|-|TRBJ1-2|many
TGCGCCAGCAGTCAAAAGGGACATCGGGTCTATGGCTACACCTTC
CASSQKGHRVYGYTF
>TRBV6-1|TRBD1|TRBJ1-1|few
TGTGCCAGCAGGGGGACAGGGGACACTGAAGCTTTCTTT
CASRGTGDTEAFF
>TRBV2|-|TRBJ2-5|-
TGTGCCAGCAGTGTTGTGGGCCGCCTAGGGGCCCAGTACTTC
CASSVVGRLGAQYF
>TRBV14|TRBD2|TRBJ2-3|few
TGTGCCAGCAGCCCTCTAGGGGCGGGGGGCACAGATACGCAGTATTTT
CASSPLGAGGTDTQYF
>TRBV29-1|TRBD1|TRBJ2-5|-
TGCAGCGCCGGGGACAGGGGGAATACCCAGTACTTC
CSAGDRGNTQYF
>TRBV1|-|TRBJ2-6|many
TGCACCAGCAGCCCAGGGGACGGGGCCAACGTCCTGACTTTC
CTSSPGDGANVLTF
>TRBV6-6|-|TRBJ2-3|-
TGTGCCAGCTATCGGGGGCTAGCGGAAAGCACAGATACGCAGTATTTT
CASYRGLAESTDTQYF
>TRBV10-3|TRBD1|TRBJ2-2|few
TGTGCCACCGAAGGGGACAGAAGCGGGGAGCTGTTTTTT
CATEGDRSGELFF
>TRBV7-2|-|TRBJ1-1|few
TGTGCCAGCAGCACGGGACAGAACACTGAAGCTTTCTTT
CASSTGQNTEAFF
>TRBV5-4|-|TRBJ1-6|many
TGTGCCAGCAGCTTGGACAGGGATTCTTCACCCCTCCACTTT
CASSLDRDSSPLHF
>TRBV7-2|-|TRBJ1-1|-
TGTGCCAGCGCTCGAGGGTGGGACACTGAAGCTTTCTTT
CASARGWDTEAFF
>TRBV5-1|TRBD2|TRBJ2-1|-
TGCGCCAGCAGTTCGACTAGCGGGGTAAATGAGCAGTTCTTC
CASSSTSGVNEQFF
>TRBV4-1|-|TRBJ2-7|few
TGCGCCAGCAGCCACTCCGATGAGGGCCTCTACGAGCAGTACTTC
CASSHSDEGLYEQYF
>TRBV7-9|TRBD1|TRBJ2-7|many
TGTGCCAGCAGCTTAGGACAGGGTGGCCGACGGGACTTC
CASSLGQGGRRDF
>TRBV27|TRBD1|TRBJ1-2|few
TGTGCCAGCAGTTTCGGACAGGGAGCTAACTATGGCTACACCTTC
CASSFGQGANYGYTF
>TRBV7-9|-|TRBJ1-1|once
TGTGCCAGCAGCCGACCAGGGGTTGGGACTGAAGCTTTCTTT
CASSRPGVGTEAFF
>TRBV5-4|-|TRBJ2-1|few
TGTGCCAGCAGCTTAACGAGGGATGAGCAGTTCTTC
CASSLTRDEQFF
>TRBV10-3|TRBD2|TRBJ2-3|few
TGTGCCATCAGTGAGTCGCCCTTTAGCGGGGGGGGCACAGATACGCAGTATTTT
CAISESPFSGGGTDTQYF
>TRBV7-2|-|TRBJ2-3|many
TGTGCCAGCAGCTTAGAGCGGGTCAGCACAGATACGCAGTATTTT
CASSLERVSTDTQYF
>TRBV5-1|-|TRBJ1-6|few
TGCGCCAGCAGCTTGGGAGGGAATAATTCACCCCTCCACTTT
CASSLGGNNSPLHF
>TRBV7-2|TRBD1|TRBJ2-1|few
TGTGCCAGCAGCTTAGCGCTCCTTCTTGACAGGGTCTCCTACAATGAGCAGTTCTTC
CASSLALLLDRVSYNEQFF
>TRBV9|TRBD1|TRBJ2-7|few
TGTGCCAGCAGCCCTGGACAGGGAGCGTACGAGCAGTACTTC
CASSPGQGAYEQYF
>TRBV6-5|TRBD1|TRBJ1-3|few
TGTGCCAGCAGCCTACAGACAGGGCCCGGAAACACCATATATTTT
CASSLQTGPGNTIYF
>TRBV20-1|TRBD1|TRBJ1-2|few
TGCAGTGCTAGTAGTGGACAGGGCCACACCTTC
CSASSGQGHTF
>TRBV19|TRBD1|TRBJ2-5|few
TGTGCCAGTAGCTTCAGGGGGTCGCTTGGTAAGGAGACCCAGTACTTC
CASSFRGSLGKETQYF
>TRBV5-1|-|TRBJ2-5|few
TGCGCCAGCAATGTCTTGGGGGCGGATCAAGAGACCCAGTACTTC
CASNVLGADQETQYF
>TRBV7-9|-|TRBJ1-1|few
TGTGCCAGCAGCTTAGAGGGGGTGGGCAGGTGGAACACTGAAGCTTTCTTT
CASSLEGVGRWNTEAFF
>TRBV5-1|-|TRBJ2-3|few
TGCGCCAGCAGCTTTGGGGCTTCGCAACACACAGATACGCAGTATTTT
CASSFGASQHTDTQYF
>TRBV9|-|TRBJ1-4|-
TGTGCCAGCAGCGAGGTCCCTCAGGGGAATAATGAAAAACTGTTTTTT
CASSEVPQGNNEKLFF
>TRBV2|-|TRBJ2-2|many
TGTGCCAGCAGTGATCGAGGGAATCCCGGGGAGCTGTTTTTT
CASSDRGNPGELFF